A single sample gave rise to the 9 T cell receptor beta chains below, sequenced in a study of monozygotic twins with inflammatory bowel disease. TCRdb reprocessed the 5' RACE reads and keeps a single row for each CDR3 protein, giving no DNA. The sample holds about 300,000 distinct CDR3 sequences. The specimen was blood. The origin of the receptors is a human donor with ulcerative colitis or Crohn's disease, or a healthy co-twin of an affected twin (not recorded which).

This rearrangement joins TRBV27 to TRBJ1-1; TCRdb names TRBD1, which stays unverified in the absence of DNA. Germline values: CDR1 MNHEY, CDR2 SMNVEV (reference sequence). The CDR3 is 16 amino acids. CDR3 sequence reads: CASSSDRGGYNTEAFF.

The V gene is TRBV28, the J gene TRBJ1-2; there is no DNA to check the TCRdb D call of TRBD1. The length of the CDR3 is 13 residues. Per germline, CDR1 MDHEN and CDR2 SYDVKM. The chain's CDR3 is CASSFPGGEGYTF.

The V and J genes are TRBV5-1 and TRBJ2-1; no DNA is available, so the TRBD1 call from TCRdb remains unchecked. The CDR3 is 15 amino acids. Germline assignment: CDR1 SGHRS and CDR2 YFSETQ. This chain's CDR3 is CASSPGTGDYNEQFF.

The V gene is TRBV6-1, the J gene TRBJ2-3; the D call of TRBD2 rests on TCRdb alone, since no DNA is present to check it. CDR1 and CDR2 (germline): MNHNS, SASEGT. The CDR3 loop spans 16 amino acids. CDR3: CASEARPKQNTDTQYF.

V is TRBV18 and J is TRBJ2-5; without DNA, the TCRdb call of TRBD1 cannot be checked. This CDR3 spans 15 amino acids. Per germline, CDR1 KGHSH and CDR2 LQKENI. CDR3 sequence: CASSPRAGGRETQYF.

V and J are TRBV5-1 and TRBJ2-1. Germline lookup yields CDR1 SGHRS and CDR2 YFSETQ. The CDR3 is 14 amino acids. CDR3: CASSLSAPYNEQFF.

The gene calls are TRBV12-3 or TRBV12-4 and TRBJ2-1; as DNA is missing, the TRBD1 call by TCRdb cannot be tested. The CDR3 has 13 amino acids. The CDR3 loop is CASSSQGYNEQFF.

The chain has TRBV20-1 and TRBJ1-1; there is no DNA to check the TCRdb D call of TRBD1. In germline, CDR1 is DFQATT, CDR2 SNEGSKA (reference sequence). CDR3 size: 14 residues. CDR3 residues: CSARWTGVGTEAFF.

The CDR3 loop is CASSQVRWEGLGNEQFF. The genes are TRBV4-3 and TRBJ2-1; the TCRdb call, TRBD2, lacks DNA for checking. CDR3 length equals 17 residues. The germline gives CDR1 LGHNA, CDR2 YSLEER.